The following is a T cell receptor (beta chain) sequence with its context. Its antigen is not yet known. No base quality values were provided; no much bigger clone lies one nucleotide off. This entry is derived from a study of T-cell reconstitution after alpha-beta-depleted transplantation in children (dated by TCRdb to 2015 to 2016). Study-wide context: T-cell immune reconstitution after TCRalphabeta/CD19-depleted allogeneic hematopoietic cell transplantation in children was quantitatively tracked in the study by means of TCR repertoire profiling.

Library preparation employed PCR. The data were produced on an Illumina HiSeq 2500. To normalize quantification of the TCRbeta repertoire, the TCR libraries were built with molecular barcoding that relied on unique molecular identifiers. In-frame beta chains were kept once TCRdb had trimmed the public reads at Q25 with fastp and called clones with MiXCR. Every entry covers one CDR3 protein and lists the most common genes and DNA from its rows. This sample gives 150,000 to 200,000 distinct CDR3 sequences in total; about 14% of them show up just once. In total, the top ten clones hold about 12% of the sample. CDR1 is given as SEHNR and CDR2 as FQNEAQ, both from the germline V gene (reference sequence). Counted from cysteine to phenylalanine, this CDR3 has 18 amino acids. Only the CDR3 region is kept as DNA, spanning 54 bases read in frame from base 1. Compared with germline, V lacks 5 bases and J lacks 7 bases; bases without a gene match: 16.

Specimen: PBMCs from the stem cell graft donor, collected from the stem cell graft. The chain is made from TRBV7-9 and TRBJ2-2; TRBD2 lines up with 10 middle nucleotides. The TCR comes from a human donor who donated a stem cell graft to a child with acute lymphoblastic leukemia. CDR3 loop: CASSPNRRLAGEYGELFF. In nucleotides, the sequence is TGTGCCAGCAGCCCAAACCGAAGGCTAGCGGGAGAGTACGGGGAGCTGTTTTTT. The entire variable domain, with the stretches around the CDR3 drawn from the reference TRBV7-9 and TRBJ2-2 proteins, is DTGVSQNPRHKITKRGQNVTFRCDPISEHNRLYWYRQTLGQGPEFLTYFQNEAQLEKSRLLSDRFSAERPKGSFSTLEIQRTEQGDSAMYLCASSPNRRLAGEYGELFFGEGSRLTVL.